This TCR beta chain comes out of a study of shared clonotypes between healthy human individuals. Study-level points and caveats: Non-shared clonotypes showed lower generation probabilities than clonotypes common to all four donors.

Germline-derived CDR1 and CDR2 are MNHEY and SVGAGI. V dropped 4 bases and J dropped 1 base, with 10 bases sitting between them. The CDR3 runs 14 residues. Over several immunoSEQ plates, each subset's genomic DNA was distributed in even portions. The table came from immunoSEQ multiplex PCR; TCRdb's copy has only in-frame clones and leaves some out. The sample contains 1,500,000 or so clones, roughly 96% of which appear only once. Turning to this clone: The antigen remains unidentified.

Sequencing was carried out using naive CD4+ T cells sorted from blood. The subset is: CD45RA+ positively selected. This TCR came from a man aged 30 to 39 in good health. The V gene is TRBV6-5, the J gene TRBJ2-5; possible D gene TRBD1, 6 bases. CDR3 region: CASSFDRIQETQYF. CDR3 DNA: TGTGCCAGCAGTTTCGACAGGATCCAAGAGACCCAGTACTTC.